This T cell receptor beta chain was identified during a study of cytomegalovirus exposure and HLA in healthy donors. Turning to the study itself: A data release that came early held approximately 85 million unique TCRs from HLA-typed donors. Study-level findings and limits: Further analysis, carried out later, found HLA-associated TCR beta chains more clonally expanded than equally common other chains. Because they were indistinguishable, some V segments, including TRBV6-2 and TRBV6-3, were excluded.

V lost 3 bases and J lost 2; bases outside the gene matches: 8. Germline loops: CDR1 SGHNT, CDR2 YYREEE (reference sequence). The CDR3 extends over 16 amino acids. Of note for this clone: Its antigen is unknown.

Vbeta (60) and Jbeta (13) primers were used in the PCR. Assay used: immunoSEQ multiplex PCR; TCRdb lists only in-frame clones, some missing. The sample carries about 120,000 clones, approximately 80% recorded once. This chain links TRBV5-4 with TRBJ2-3; TRBD2 matches at 8 bases. The sequence was obtained from a man in his late teens or twenties in good health and CMV-seropositive. Sequencing was performed on PBMCs. The CDR3 loop reads CASSWAGGGNTDTQYF. Here the CDR3 DNA reads TGTGCCAGCAGCTGGGCGGGCGGGGGGAACACAGATACGCAGTATTTT.